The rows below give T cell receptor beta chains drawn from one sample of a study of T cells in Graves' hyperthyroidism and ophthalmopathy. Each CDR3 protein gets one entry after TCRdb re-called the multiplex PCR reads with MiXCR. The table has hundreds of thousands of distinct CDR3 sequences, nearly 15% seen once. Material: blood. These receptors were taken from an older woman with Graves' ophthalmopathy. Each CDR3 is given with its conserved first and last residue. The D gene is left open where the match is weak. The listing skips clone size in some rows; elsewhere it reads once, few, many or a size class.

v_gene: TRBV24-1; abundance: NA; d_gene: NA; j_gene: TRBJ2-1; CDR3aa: CATSDRSGSDEQFF; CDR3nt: TGTGCCACCAGTGATCGATCAGGTTCAGATGAGCAGTTCTTC
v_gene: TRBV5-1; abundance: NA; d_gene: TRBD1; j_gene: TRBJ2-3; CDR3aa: CASSPGQGGITDTQYF; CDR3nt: TGCGCCAGCAGCCCCGGACAGGGGGGAATCACAGATACGCAGTATTTT
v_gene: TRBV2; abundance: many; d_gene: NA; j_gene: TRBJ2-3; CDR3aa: CASPDGGRALTDTQYF; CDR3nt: TGTGCCAGCCCCGACGGGGGGCGAGCGTTAACAGATACGCAGTATTTT
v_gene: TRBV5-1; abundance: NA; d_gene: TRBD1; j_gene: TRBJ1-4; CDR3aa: CASREQGINEKLFF; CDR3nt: TGCGCCAGCAGGGAACAGGGGATTAATGAAAAACTGTTTTTT
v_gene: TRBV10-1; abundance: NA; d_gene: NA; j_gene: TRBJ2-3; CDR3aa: CASSEPRDGTDTQYF; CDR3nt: TGCGCCAGCAGTGAGCCAAGGGACGGCACAGATACGCAGTATTTT
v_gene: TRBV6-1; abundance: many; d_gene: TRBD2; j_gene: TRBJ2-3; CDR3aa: CASRLAGSTDTQYF; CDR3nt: TGTGCCAGCAGATTAGCGGGGAGCACAGATACGCAGTATTTT
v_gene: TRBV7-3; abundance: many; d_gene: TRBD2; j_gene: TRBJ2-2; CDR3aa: CASSPGLAGGMDTGELFF; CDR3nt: TGTGCCAGCAGCCCGGGACTAGCGGGAGGGATGGACACCGGGGAGCTGTTTTTT
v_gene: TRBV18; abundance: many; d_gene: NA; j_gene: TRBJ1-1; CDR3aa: CASSRGHSSNSEAFF; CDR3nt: TGTGCCAGCTCACGAGGACATAGTAGTAACTCTGAAGCTTTCTTT
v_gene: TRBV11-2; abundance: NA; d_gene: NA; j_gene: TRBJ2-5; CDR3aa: CASSFGQSQETQYF; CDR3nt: TGTGCCAGCAGCTTCGGACAGAGCCAAGAGACCCAGTACTTC
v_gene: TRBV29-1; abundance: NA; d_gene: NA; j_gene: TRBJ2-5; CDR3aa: CSVGTVRKETQYF; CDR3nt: TGCAGCGTTGGGACGGTCCGCAAAGAGACCCAGTACTTC
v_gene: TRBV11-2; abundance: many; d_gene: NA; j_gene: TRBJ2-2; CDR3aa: CASSLGGAGELFF; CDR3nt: TGTGCCAGCAGCTTAGGGGGAGCCGGGGAGCTGTTTTTT
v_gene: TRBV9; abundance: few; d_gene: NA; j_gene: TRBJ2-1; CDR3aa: CASSITTVYNEQFF; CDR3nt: TGTGCCAGCAGCATTACCACAGTTTACAATGAGCAGTTCTTC
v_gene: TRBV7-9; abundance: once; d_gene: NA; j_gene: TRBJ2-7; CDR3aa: CASSSIRYEQYF; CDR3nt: TGTGCCAGCAGCTCCATACGCTACGAGCAGTACTTC
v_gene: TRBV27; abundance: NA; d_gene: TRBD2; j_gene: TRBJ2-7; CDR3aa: CASSWTSGSREYF; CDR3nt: TGTGCCAGCAGTTGGACTAGCGGGAGTAGAGAGTACTTC
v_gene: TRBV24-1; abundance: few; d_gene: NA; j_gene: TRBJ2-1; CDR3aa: CATSLEIPNEQFF; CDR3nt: TGTGCCACCAGTCTAGAAATTCCAAATGAGCAGTTCTTC
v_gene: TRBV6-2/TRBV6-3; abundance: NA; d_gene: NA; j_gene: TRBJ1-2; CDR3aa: CASSYTGTYGYTF; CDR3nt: TGTGCCAGCAGTTATACAGGGACCTATGGCTACACCTTC
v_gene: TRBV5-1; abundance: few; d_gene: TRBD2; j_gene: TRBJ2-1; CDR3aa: CASSSNPGGPSSYNEQFF; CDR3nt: TGCGCCAGCAGCTCGAACCCGGGGGGTCCGAGCTCCTACAATGAGCAGTTCTTC
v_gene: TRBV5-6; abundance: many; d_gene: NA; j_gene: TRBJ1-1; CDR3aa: CASSLDTRNTEAFF; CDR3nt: TGTGCCAGCAGCTTGGACACACGGAACACTGAAGCTTTCTTT
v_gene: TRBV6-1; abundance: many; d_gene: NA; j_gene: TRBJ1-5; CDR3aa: CASSEGGTGVGQPQHF; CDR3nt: TGTGCCAGCAGTGAAGGAGGAACGGGGGTAGGCCAGCCCCAGCATTTT
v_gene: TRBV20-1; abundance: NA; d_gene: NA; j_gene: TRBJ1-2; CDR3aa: CSARVAALYGYTF; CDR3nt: TGCAGTGCTAGAGTGGCCGCCTTATATGGCTACACCTTC
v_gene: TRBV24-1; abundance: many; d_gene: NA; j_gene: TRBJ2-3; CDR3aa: CATSDRWADTQYF; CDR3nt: TGTGCCACCAGTGATAGGTGGGCAGATACGCAGTATTTT
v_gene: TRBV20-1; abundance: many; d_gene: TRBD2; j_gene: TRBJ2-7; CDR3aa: CSAELAGDSYEQYF; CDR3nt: TGCAGTGCGGAACTAGCGGGTGACTCCTACGAGCAGTACTTC
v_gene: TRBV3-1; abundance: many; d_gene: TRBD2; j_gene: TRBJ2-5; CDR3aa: CASSQDTQALAGGIETQYF; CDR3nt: TGTGCCAGCAGCCAAGACACTCAGGCGCTAGCGGGAGGAATAGAGACCCAGTACTTC
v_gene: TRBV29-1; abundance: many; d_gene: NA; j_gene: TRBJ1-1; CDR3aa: CSAYRELNTEAFF; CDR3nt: TGCAGCGCCTACCGGGAATTGAACACTGAAGCTTTCTTT
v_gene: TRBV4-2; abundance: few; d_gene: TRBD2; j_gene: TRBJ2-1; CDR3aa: CASSGGGISGDNEQFF; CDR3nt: TGTGCCAGCAGCGGGGGAGGGATCAGCGGGGACAATGAGCAGTTCTTC
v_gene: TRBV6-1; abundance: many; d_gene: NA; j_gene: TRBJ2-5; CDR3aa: CASSEASGQTQYF; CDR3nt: TGTGCCAGCAGTGAGGCGTCAGGACAGACCCAGTACTTC
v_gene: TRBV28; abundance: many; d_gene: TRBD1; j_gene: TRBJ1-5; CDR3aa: CASSLDGGQGGQPQHF; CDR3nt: TGTGCCAGCAGTTTAGACGGGGGACAGGGGGGTCAGCCCCAGCATTTT
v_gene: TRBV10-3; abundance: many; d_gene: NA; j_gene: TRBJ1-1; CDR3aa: CAISPDRMNTEAFF; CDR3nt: TGTGCCATCAGCCCCGACAGGATGAACACTGAAGCTTTCTTT
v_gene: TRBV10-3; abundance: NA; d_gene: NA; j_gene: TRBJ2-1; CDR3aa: CAISKPTNNEQFF; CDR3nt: TGTGCCATCAGCAAACCTACGAATAATGAGCAGTTCTTC